The next 3 T cell receptor beta chains were all read from a single sample in a study of T cells in Graves' hyperthyroidism and ophthalmopathy. Amplification targeted TCR beta CDR3 regions from RNA transcripts. TCR CDR3 underwent first-round RT-PCR with the HTBI primer set. MiXCR, applied by TCRdb to the multiplex PCR reads, yields one record per CDR3 protein. Of over 500,000 distinct CDR3 sequences listed, 15% to 20% were seen once; the top ten hold around 17%. Sequenced: blood. The source of these receptors is a woman aged 18-29 years with Graves' ophthalmopathy.

A note on this clonotype: A single base separates this from a much larger clone, so it may be a read error. The V and J genes are TRBV3-1 and TRBJ1-3; D gene unclear. The CDR3 runs to 11 residues. V gave up 6 bases and J gave up 8 bases, with 8 bases separating them. Germline V CDR1 and CDR2: LGHDT, YNNKEL (reference sequence). CDR3 coding DNA: TGTGCCAGCAGTCGGACGGACACCATATATTTT. Translated, it gives CASSRTDTIYF.

In this sample, this clonotype turned up many times. V is TRBV6-1 and J is TRBJ1-2; tentatively, D is TRBD1 (5 bases). In germline, CDR1 is MNHNS, CDR2 SASEGT. This CDR3 has 14 amino acids. V was cut by 8 bases and J by 4 bases, with 17 bases left in between. CDR3 coding DNA: TGTGCCAGCGGGGCCCGGGGAGACCGCTATGGCTACACCTTC. Encoded protein: CASGARGDRYGYTF.

This clonotype has ten or more counts. The J gene is TRBJ2-1, the V gene TRBV28; D is possibly TRBD1 or TRBD2 (6 bases each). The V end lost 7 bases, the J end lost 7 bases, and 26 bases lay between the germline ends. Germline V gene sequence: CDR1 MDHEN, CDR2 SYDVKM. The CDR3 is made up of 17 amino acids. CDR3 sequence reads: CASIGAGGRTLRNEQFF. The CDR3 DNA follows: TGTGCCAGCATCGGAGCCGGGGGCCGGACCCTTAGAAATGAGCAGTTCTTC. The full variable domain, with the rest looked up from reference TRBV28 and TRBJ2-1, is DVKVTQSSRYLVKRTGEKVFLECVQDMDHENMFWYRQDPGLGLRLIYFSYDVKMKEKGDIPEGYSVSREKKERFSLILESASTNQTSMYLCASIGAGGRTLRNEQFFGPGTRLTVL.